This TCR beta chain emerged from a study of tumor-infiltrating lymphocytes in oesophageal squamous cell carcinoma. The sample holds many counts of this clonotype. V was clipped by 3 bases and J by 0 bases; unmatched bases: 5. CDR3 length: 16 amino acids. CDR1 and CDR2 from the germline V gene are LGHNA and YNFKEQ. TCRdb processed the PCR reads anew with MiXCR; each CDR3 protein has one entry. The data show 14,000 or so distinct CDR3 sequences, almost 50% seen once. Sequencing was carried out using blood. The chain links TRBV4-2 to TRBJ1-5; 7 bases are shared with TRBD1. The source of this sequence is a male donor with esophageal squamous cell carcinoma. The CDR3 region has the DNA TGTGCCAGCAGCCAGTGGACAGGAAATAGCAATCAGCCCCAGCATTTT. This sequence encodes CASSQWTGNSNQPQHF.